This entry lists 32 T cell receptor beta chains sequenced from one sample in a study of blood T cell repertoires in COVID-19. TCRdb keeps only in-frame clones here, not all; method: immunoSEQ multiplex PCR. The table includes fewer than 60,000 clones, 90% detected once. Sequences were obtained from peripheral blood. These TCRs come from a human donor in a cohort sampled during active COVID-19.

This chain uses TRBV20-1 with TRBJ2-3; the D gene is possibly TRBD2 (6 bases). The CDR3 is 14 amino acids. Looked up from germline, CDR1 is DFQATT and CDR2 is SNEGSKA (reference sequence). V lost 3 bases, J lost 0 bases, and 10 bases lay in between. Here the CDR3 DNA reads TGCAGTGCTAGTTGGGGGGTTAGCACAGATACGCAGTATTTT. Encoded protein: CSASWGVSTDTQYF.

The V gene is TRBV20-1, the J gene TRBJ2-7; no definite D call. The germline V gene has CDR1 DFQATT and CDR2 SNEGSKA (reference sequence). The V end was cut by 6 bases, the J end by 4 bases, with 10 bases between. CDR3 size: 11 residues. The CDR3 loop is CSAGSVYEQYV. In nucleotides, the CDR3 is TGCAGTGCCGGGTCGGTGTACGAGCAGTACGTC.

The chain recombines TRBV28 with TRBJ2-5; 7 bases are a match to TRBD1. Per the germline V gene, CDR1 is MDHEN and CDR2 is SYDVKM. This CDR3 has 15 residues. J lost 6 bases, V lost 4 bases, and 11 bases had no gene match. CDR3 loop: CASSYLQGLLKTQYF. The CDR3 nucleotides read TGTGCCAGCAGTTATCTACAGGGGTTGTTAAAGACCCAGTACTTC.

This chain joins TRBV7-3 and TRBJ2-6, with 9 bases that match TRBD1. Unmatched junction bases numbered 3, after V lost 4 bases and J lost 2 bases. This CDR3 has 16 amino acids. From germline, CDR1 is SGHTA and CDR2 FQGTGA. CDR3 nucleotide sequence: TGTGCCAGCAGCTGGACAGGGGATACTGGGGCCAACGTCCTGACTTTC. Translation gives CASSWTGDTGANVLTF. Supplemented by reference TRBV7-3 and TRBJ2-6, the full variable domain reads GAGVSQTPSNKVTEKGKYVELRCDPISGHTALYWYRQSLGQGPEFLIYFQGTGAADDSGLPNDRFFAVRPEGSVSTLKIQRTERGDSAVYLCASSWTGDTGANVLTFGAGSRLTVL.

The genes are TRBV3-1 (or the pseudogene TRBV3-2) and TRBJ1-2; 9 bases fit TRBD1. The CDR3 is 14 amino acids. With 4 bases clipped from V and 2 bases from J, the junction kept 2 bases outside the gene matches. Germline CDR1 is LGHDT and CDR2 is YNNKEL (reference sequence). CDR3 nucleotides: TGTGCCAGCAGCCCTGGACAGGGGAACTATGGCTACACCTTC. The encoded protein is CASSPGQGNYGYTF.

This clone was picked up one time. The rearrangement joins TRBV18 to TRBJ1-3; 8 bases match TRBD1. J was trimmed by 0 bases and V by 3 bases; bases with no gene match: 1. Germline V gene data show CDR1 as KGHSH and CDR2 as LQKENI. This CDR3 has 15 residues. CDR3 protein: CASSPQGASGNTIYF. As DNA, the CDR3 is TGTGCCAGCTCACCTCAGGGGGCCTCTGGAAACACCATATATTTT. The full variable domain, rest sourced from reference TRBV18 and TRBJ1-3, is NAGVMQNPRHLVRRRGQEARLRCSPMKGHSHVYWYRQLPEEGLKFMVYLQKENIIDESGMPKERFSAEFPKEGPSILRIQQVVRGDSAAYFCASSPQGASGNTIYFGEGSWLTVV.

The chain employs TRBV5-1 and TRBJ2-2; 10 positions agree with TRBD1. Germline loops: CDR1 SGHRS, CDR2 YFSETQ. The CDR3 sequence is 15 residues long. V lost 4 bases to trimming and J lost 5 bases; unmatched junction nucleotides: 5. CDR3 amino acids: CASSMGQGSTGELFF. The CDR3 DNA is TGCGCCAGCAGCATGGGACAGGGGAGTACCGGGGAGCTGTTTTTT. Drawing the rest from reference TRBV5-1 and TRBJ2-2, the complete variable domain is KAGVTQTPRYLIKTRGQQVTLSCSPISGHRSVSWYQQTPGQGLQFLFEYFSETQRNKGNFPGRFSGRQFSNSRSEMNVSTLELGDSALYLCASSMGQGSTGELFFGEGSRLTVL.

The chain is built from TRBV7-9 and TRBJ1-5, with unresolved D. The CDR3 length is 18 residues. V shed 4 bases and J shed 7 bases, with 26 bases lying between them. Germline V lookup: CDR1 SEHNR, CDR2 FQNEAQ (reference sequence). CDR3 DNA sequence: TGTGCCAGCAGCTCCGACTACCTCCCCGGACTTCCCGTACAGCCCCAGCATTTT. This codes for CASSSDYLPGLPVQPQHF.

The V call is TRBV30, the J call TRBJ1-2; perhaps TRBD1 as D (5 bases). The germline gives CDR1 GTSNPN, CDR2 SVGIG (reference sequence). This CDR3 has 11 residues. The V end was cut by 0 bases, the J end by 8 bases, with 7 bases between. CDR3 in DNA: TGTGCCTGGAGTGTGGGGGGAGGCTACACCTTC. This gives the protein CAWSVGGGYTF.

This clone is medium-sized in the sample. For the CDR3, the DNA is TGTGCCAGCAGCCTTCGGGATAGGACAGGGAACGAGCAGTACTTC. This sequence encodes CASSLRDRTGNEQYF. This chain uses TRBV7-8 with TRBJ2-7; 8 nucleotides align to TRBD1. V trimming: 5 bases; J trimming: 5 bases; junction bases outside the gene matches: 11. This CDR3 has 15 residues. Germline V gene sequence: CDR1 SGHVS, CDR2 FQNEAQ.

The rearrangement joins TRBV11-2 to TRBJ1-2, with D hard to call. The CDR3 loop spans 14 amino acids. Trimming shortened V by 5 bases and J by 0 bases, and 10 bases separated the two germline ends. The germline V gene has CDR1 SGHAT and CDR2 FQNNGV. CDR3 amino acids: CASSKTDTNYGYTF. The CDR3 nucleotides are TGTGCCAGCAGCAAAACAGATACTAACTATGGCTACACCTTC.

On this clone itself: This sample also contains other DNA sequences that code for the same CDR3. The rearrangement joins TRBV27 to TRBJ1-1; 8 bases are shared with TRBD1. The CDR3 sequence is 15 residues long. Germline V lookup: CDR1 MNHEY, CDR2 SMNVEV (reference sequence). The J segment lost 0 bases and the V segment lost 5 bases, leaving 5 bases of the junction unmatched. CDR3 amino acids: CASSLRTGLNTEAFF. The CDR3 DNA reads as TGTGCCAGCAGTCTCCGGACAGGGTTGAACACTGAAGCTTTCTTT.

The V and J genes are TRBV11-2 and TRBJ2-2; possible D gene TRBD2, 6 bases. There are 15 residues in the CDR3. The V gene lost 5 bases and the J gene lost 6 bases, with 16 bases spanning the gap. CDR1 and CDR2 (germline): SGHAT, FQNNGV. CDR3: CASSPERVGAGELFF. As DNA, the CDR3 is TGTGCCAGCAGCCCCGAGCGGGTGGGGGCCGGGGAGCTGTTTTTT.

This sequence joins TRBV11-2 and TRBJ2-3; 8 nucleotides agree with TRBD2. J gave up 5 bases and V 1 base, and 5 bases lay outside the gene matches. Germline loops: CDR1 SGHAT, CDR2 FQNNGV. CDR3 length: 15 residues. The CDR3 here is CASSLGVAGRDTQYF. CDR3 DNA sequence: TGTGCCAGCAGCTTAGGAGTAGCGGGAAGAGATACGCAGTATTTT.

This clone occurred once. This chain uses TRBV11-3 with TRBJ2-3, with 9 bases lining up with TRBD1. V was clipped by 5 bases and J by 1 base; unmatched bases: 4. The CDR3 sequence is 15 residues long. Germline V gives CDR1 SGHNT, CDR2 YENEEA. The CDR3 DNA reads TGTGCCAGCAGCATCAGGACAGGGGGCACAGATACGCAGTATTTT. Translating gives CASSIRTGGTDTQYF.

V is TRBV6-5 and J is TRBJ1-2; D remains unclear. Germline V gene data show CDR1 as MNHEY and CDR2 as SVGAGI. Between the trimmed V and J ends, which lost 0 bases and 0 bases, there was a span of 8 bases. CDR3 size: 15 residues. CDR3 bases: TGTGCCAGCAGTTACTCGATTGAGACTAACTATGGCTACACCTTC. Its protein product is CASSYSIETNYGYTF.

The rearrangement links TRBV6-6 to TRBJ2-7, with D possibly matching TRBD2 (6 bases). V lost 5 bases to trimming and J lost 3 bases, with 17 bases between them. Germline CDR1 is MNHNY and CDR2 is SVGAGI (reference sequence). This CDR3 is 15 amino acids long. CDR3 bases: TGTGCCAGCAGTCCCGGGGTAGCGGATATCTACGAGCAGTACTTC. It yields the protein CASSPGVADIYEQYF.

The rearrangement uses TRBV9 and TRBJ2-1, with 8 bases fitting TRBD2. This CDR3 comprises 13 residues. The V and J ends lost 7 bases and 8 bases, in that order; junction bases with no gene match: 8. Per the germline V gene, CDR1 is SGDLS and CDR2 is YYNGEE. CDR3 DNA: TGTGCCAGCTCCCGGGGGGGCCTGGATGAGCAGTTCTTC. It specifies CASSRGGLDEQFF.

A few counts support this clone. The genes are TRBV4-1 and TRBJ2-1, with D uncertain. The length of the CDR3 is 15 residues. V lost 1 base, J lost 0 bases, and 7 bases lay in between. From germline, CDR1 is MGHRA and CDR2 YSYEKL. The CDR3 protein is CASSQALYSYNEQFF. The CDR3 DNA reads TGCGCCAGCAGCCAAGCCTTGTACTCCTACAATGAGCAGTTCTTC.

The chain combines TRBV2 with TRBJ1-3, with TRBD1 as a possible D gene (6 bases). Germline V gene data show CDR1 as SNHLY and CDR2 as FYNNEI. CDR3 length: 14 residues. Trimming pared 4 bases from V and 0 bases from J, leaving 7 bases between. The chain's CDR3 is CASSATGSGNTIYF. CDR3 bases: TGTGCCAGCAGTGCGACAGGCTCTGGAAACACCATATATTTT.

This clone occurred a few times. CDR3 bases: TGTGCCAGCAGAAAGGACAGCTATGGCTACACCTTC. It specifies CASRKDSYGYTF. This chain joins TRBV6-5 and TRBJ1-2; D is perhaps TRBD1 (6 bases). The CDR3 sequence is 12 residues long. Germline V gives CDR1 MNHEY, CDR2 SVGAGI. Trimming left V 6 bases short and J 4 bases short, with 9 bases between.

This clone was picked up one time. The genes are TRBV6-1 and TRBJ2-7; D is unclear. The germline V gene has CDR1 MNHNS and CDR2 SASEGT. The V gene lost 2 bases and the J gene lost 2 bases, with 4 bases spanning the gap. CDR3 length equals 12 residues. In nucleotides, the CDR3 is TGTGCCAGCAGTGAATTTACCTACGAGCAGTACTTC. This sequence encodes CASSEFTYEQYF.

CDR3 DNA sequence: TGTGCCAGTAGCCCCATCGGGACAGGGGCCTATAATTCACCCCTCCACTTT. Translating it yields CASSPIGTGAYNSPLHF. The rearrangement uses TRBV19 and TRBJ1-6; 10 nucleotides align to TRBD1. The germline V gene has CDR1 LNHDA and CDR2 SQIVND (reference sequence). This CDR3 has 17 residues. V was pared by 6 bases and J by 2 bases, with 7 bases of the junction left unmatched.

This chain uses TRBV19 with TRBJ2-7; 14 bases agree with TRBD2. There are 18 residues in the CDR3. After removal of 7 bases from V and 5 bases from J, the junction contained 16 bases not matched to a gene. Germline values: CDR1 LNHDA, CDR2 SQIVND (reference sequence). The CDR3 DNA is TGTGCCAGTATGCGGACAGGAAACCCGGGACTAGCGGGAGACGAGCAGTACGTC. It yields the protein CASMRTGNPGLAGDEQYV.

V gene TRBV14 combines with J gene TRBJ1-1, with D hard to call. The germline V and J ends were trimmed by 0 bases and 6 bases, with 8 bases remaining between them. Germline V lookup: CDR1 SGHDN, CDR2 FVKESK. This CDR3 region has 13 residues. CDR3 sequence (DNA): TGTGCCAGCAGCCAAGATCAGTCTTCTGAAGCTTTCTTT. It encodes CASSQDQSSEAFF.

This clone has just a few counts. The V call is TRBV11-1, the J call TRBJ1-4; 7 bases are shared with TRBD1. With 1 base clipped from V and 7 bases from J, the junction kept 0 bases outside the gene matches. CDR1 is SGHAT, CDR2 FQDESV, per germline (reference sequence). The CDR3 covers 13 residues. Written as DNA, the CDR3 is TGTGCCAGCAGCTTAGACAGGGGTGAAAAACTGTTTTTT. It codes for CASSLDRGEKLFF.

As DNA, the CDR3 is TGCAGCGTCCGCGGGGTTCGGGCAATGAACACTGAAGCTTTCTTT. Translated, it gives CSVRGVRAMNTEAFF. The chain uses TRBV29-1 and TRBJ1-1; D unclear. V lost 6 bases, J lost 0 bases, and 17 bases lay in between. This CDR3 is 15 amino acids long. Germline CDR1 SQVTM, CDR2 ANQGSEA.

V and J are TRBV24-1 and TRBJ2-1, with 14 bases fitting TRBD2. J gave up 2 bases and V 2 bases, and 7 bases lay outside the gene matches. This CDR3 region has 19 residues. Per the germline V gene, CDR1 is KGHDR and CDR2 is SFDVKD. The CDR3 region is CATSDSGTSGSGTYNEQFF. The CDR3 nucleotides read TGTGCCACCAGTGATTCCGGGACTAGCGGGAGTGGAACCTACAATGAGCAGTTCTTC.

The chain is built from TRBV6-5 and TRBJ1-2; a weak D match, TRBD1 (5 bases). Per germline, CDR1 MNHEY and CDR2 SVGAGI. CDR3 length: 14 amino acids. Trimming removed 6 bases from V and 3 bases from J, with 14 bases in between. CDR3 loop: CASSLPTDYYGYTF. The CDR3 nucleotides are TGTGCCAGCAGCCTCCCGACAGACTACTATGGCTACACCTTC.

The chain combines TRBV7-9 with TRBJ2-7; 7 nucleotides align to TRBD1. The trim removed 5 bases at V and 4 bases at J, leaving 11 bases unmatched. The CDR3 sequence is 15 residues long. Germline V gives CDR1 SEHNR, CDR2 FQNEAQ (reference sequence). The CDR3 loop is CASSRGQVTAYEQYF. DNA of the CDR3: TGTGCCAGCAGCCGAGGACAGGTGACGGCTTACGAGCAGTACTTC.

V gene TRBV28 combines with J gene TRBJ2-7; 15 bases fit TRBD2. The CDR3 sequence is 16 residues long. The V segment lost 7 bases and the J segment 4 bases; nucleotides outside the gene matches: 8. Germline assignment: CDR1 MDHEN and CDR2 SYDVKM. The CDR3 DNA sequence: TGTGCCAGCACCCCAGGAGGGACTAGCGGGAGGTACGAGCAGTACTTC. Its translation is CASTPGGTSGRYEQYF.

The chain uses TRBV6-5 and TRBJ2-7; 11 bases map to TRBD1. Trimming cost V 6 bases and J 7 bases; bases outside gene matches: 2. This CDR3 is 12 amino acids long. The germline CDR1 and CDR2 sequences are MNHEY and SVGAGI. In DNA, the CDR3 is TGTGCCAGCAGGGGGACAGGGGGGGAGCAGTACTTC. Protein sequence: CASRGTGGEQYF.